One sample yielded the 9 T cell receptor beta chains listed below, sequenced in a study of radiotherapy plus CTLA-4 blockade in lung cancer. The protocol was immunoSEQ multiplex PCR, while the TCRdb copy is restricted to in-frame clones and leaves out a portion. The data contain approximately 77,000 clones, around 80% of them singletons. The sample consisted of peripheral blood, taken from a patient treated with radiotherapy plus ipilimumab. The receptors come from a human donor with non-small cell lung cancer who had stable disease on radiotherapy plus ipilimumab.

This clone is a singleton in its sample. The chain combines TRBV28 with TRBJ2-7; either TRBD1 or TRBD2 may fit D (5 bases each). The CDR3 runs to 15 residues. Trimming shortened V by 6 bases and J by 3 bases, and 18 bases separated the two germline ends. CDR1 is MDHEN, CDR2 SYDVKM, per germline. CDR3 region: CASSYDHGTGYEQYF. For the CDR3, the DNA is TGTGCCAGCAGCTACGACCATGGGACCGGCTACGAGCAGTACTTC.

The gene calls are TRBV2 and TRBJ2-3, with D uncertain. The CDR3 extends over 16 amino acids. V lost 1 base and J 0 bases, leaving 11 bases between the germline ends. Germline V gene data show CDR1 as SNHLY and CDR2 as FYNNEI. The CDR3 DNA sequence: TGTGCCAGCAGTGAAGGACGGGCTCTCAGCACAGATACGCAGTATTTT. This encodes CASSEGRALSTDTQYF.

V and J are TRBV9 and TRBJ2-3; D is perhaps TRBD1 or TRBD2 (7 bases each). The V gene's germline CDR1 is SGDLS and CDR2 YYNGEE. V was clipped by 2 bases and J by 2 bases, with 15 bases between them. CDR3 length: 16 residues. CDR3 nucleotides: TGTGCCAGCAGCGTCCAAGCGGGACAGACCACAGATACGCAGTATTTT. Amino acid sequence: CASSVQAGQTTDTQYF.

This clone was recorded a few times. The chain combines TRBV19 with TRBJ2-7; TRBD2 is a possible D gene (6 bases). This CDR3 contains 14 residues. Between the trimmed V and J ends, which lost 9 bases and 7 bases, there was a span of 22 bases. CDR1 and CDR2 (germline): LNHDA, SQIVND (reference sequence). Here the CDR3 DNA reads TGTGCCAGCCAGGCTGGGGCGGGGTACGGAGAGCAGTACTTC. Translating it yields CASQAGAGYGEQYF.

The DNA of the CDR3 is TGCGCCAGCAGCCCTCTCGGACAGGGCAGGGATCAGCCCCAGCATTTT. This codes for CASSPLGQGRDQPQHF. The chain has TRBV4-1 and TRBJ1-5; 8 nucleotides agree with TRBD1. Trimming removed 4 bases from V and 5 bases from J; junction bases left unmatched: 10. Germline CDR1 and CDR2: MGHRA and YSYEKL. This CDR3 is 16 amino acids long.

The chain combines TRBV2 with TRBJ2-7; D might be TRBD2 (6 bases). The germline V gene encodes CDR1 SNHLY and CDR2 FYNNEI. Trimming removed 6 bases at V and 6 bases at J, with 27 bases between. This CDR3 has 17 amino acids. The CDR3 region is CASRKSASGVGVREQYF. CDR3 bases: TGTGCCAGCAGGAAATCGGCCTCGGGGGTCGGTGTACGCGAGCAGTACTTC.

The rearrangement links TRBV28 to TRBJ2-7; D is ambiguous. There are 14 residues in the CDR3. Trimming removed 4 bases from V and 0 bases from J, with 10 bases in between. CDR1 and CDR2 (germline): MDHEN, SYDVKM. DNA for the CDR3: TGTGCCAGCAGTTCTACGTTAAGCTCCTACGAGCAGTACTTC. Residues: CASSSTLSSYEQYF.

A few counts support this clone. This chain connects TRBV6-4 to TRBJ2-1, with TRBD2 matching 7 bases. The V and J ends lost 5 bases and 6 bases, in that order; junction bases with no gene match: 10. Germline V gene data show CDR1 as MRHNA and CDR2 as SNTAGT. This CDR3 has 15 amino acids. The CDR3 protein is CASSLSGGGGNEQFF. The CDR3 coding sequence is TGTGCCAGCAGTTTGAGCGGCGGGGGTGGCAATGAGCAGTTCTTC.

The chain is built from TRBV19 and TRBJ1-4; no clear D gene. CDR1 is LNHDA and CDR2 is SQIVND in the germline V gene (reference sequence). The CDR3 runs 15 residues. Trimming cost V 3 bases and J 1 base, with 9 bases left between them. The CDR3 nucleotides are TGTGCCAGTAGTATCAGGAAAGGAACTAATGAAAAACTGTTTTTT. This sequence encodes CASSIRKGTNEKLFF. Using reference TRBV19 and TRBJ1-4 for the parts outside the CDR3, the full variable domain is DGGITQSPKYLFRKEGQNVTLSCEQNLNHDAMYWYRQDPGQGLRLIYYSQIVNDFQKGDIAEGYSVSREKKESFPLTVTSAQKNPTAFYLCASSIRKGTNEKLFFGSGTQLSVL.